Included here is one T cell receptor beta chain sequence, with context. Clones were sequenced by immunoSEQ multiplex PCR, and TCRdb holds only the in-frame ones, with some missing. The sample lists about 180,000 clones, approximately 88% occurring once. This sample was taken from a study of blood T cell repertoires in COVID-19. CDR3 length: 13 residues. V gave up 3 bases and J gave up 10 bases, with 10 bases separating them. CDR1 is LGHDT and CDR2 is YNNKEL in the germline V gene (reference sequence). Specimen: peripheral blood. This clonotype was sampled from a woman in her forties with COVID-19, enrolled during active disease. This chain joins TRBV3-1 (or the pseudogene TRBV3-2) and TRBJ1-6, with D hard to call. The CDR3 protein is CASSHSPGSPLHF. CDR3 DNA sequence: TGTGCCAGCAGCCACAGCCCAGGATCACCCCTCCACTTT.